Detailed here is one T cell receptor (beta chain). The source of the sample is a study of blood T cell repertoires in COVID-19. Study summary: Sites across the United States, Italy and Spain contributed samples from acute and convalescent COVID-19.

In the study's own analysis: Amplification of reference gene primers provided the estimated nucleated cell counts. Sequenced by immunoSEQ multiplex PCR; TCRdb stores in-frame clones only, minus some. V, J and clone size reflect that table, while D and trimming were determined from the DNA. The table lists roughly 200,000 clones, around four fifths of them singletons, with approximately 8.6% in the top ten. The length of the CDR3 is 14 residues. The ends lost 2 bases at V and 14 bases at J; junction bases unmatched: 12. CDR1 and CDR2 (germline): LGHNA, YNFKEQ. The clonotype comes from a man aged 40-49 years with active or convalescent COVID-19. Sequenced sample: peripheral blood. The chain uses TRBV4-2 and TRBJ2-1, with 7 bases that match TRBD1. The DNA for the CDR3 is TGTGCCAGCAGCCAAACCGGGACAGACAATTTCAAGTTCTTC. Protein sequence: CASSQTGTDNFKFF.